This TCR beta chain was recorded in a study of post-analysis software for immune sequencing data. Study-wide results and limits: The study found TRBV5-6, TRBV5-1 and TRBV20-1 among about five TRBV segments more frequent in patients than controls. Multiple sclerosis was associated with a significant reduction in normalized Chao1 diversity relative to controls.

There are 17 residues in the CDR3. Trimming removed 4 bases at V and 0 bases at J, with 20 bases between. CDR1 SGHKS and CDR2 YYEKEE come from the germline V gene (reference sequence). Note on this clonotype: What it recognizes is unknown.

The TCR beta cDNA libraries carried unique molecular identifiers. Between about 1 and 10 million T cells gave rise to some 520,000 cDNA molecules. TCRdb passed the PCR reads through MiXCR, listing each CDR3 protein once. The sample includes hundreds of thousands of distinct CDR3 sequences, 59% of them seen just once. The sequenced sample consisted of blood. The chain couples TRBV5-5 to TRBJ2-7; possible D gene TRBD2, 8 bases. This clonotype was sampled from a girl aged 2-10 years with multiple sclerosis. The CDR3 region has the DNA TGTGCCAGCAGCCCACACCGGGGGGGACAGAGCTCCTACGAGCAGTACTTC. Amino acid sequence: CASSPHRGGQSSYEQYF.